The 20 T cell receptor beta chains below were found in one sample sequenced in a study of radiation and T cells in renal cell carcinoma. Treatment reported: 15 Gy SBRT to primary tumor, nephrectomy 4 weeks later. Clones were read by immunoSEQ multiplex PCR, and TCRdb kept only the in-frame ones, dropping some. This table holds around 13,000 clones, around a third found once. The sample was tumor tissue, taken from a patient whose treatment included radiotherapy and nephrectomy. These receptors came from a man aged 55 to 70 with renal cell carcinoma.

The rearrangement uses TRBV12-5 and TRBJ2-3; D ambiguous. The CDR3 sequence is 13 residues long. In germline, CDR1 is LGHNT, CDR2 FRNRAP. Trimming removed 6 bases from V and 8 bases from J, with 15 bases in between. CDR3 DNA sequence: TGTGCTAGTGGCCCGCCCTATTCGGTTACGCAGTATTTT. Translation gives CASGPPYSVTQYF.

This clone is classed as medium-sized. The chain couples TRBV29-1 to TRBJ1-2; no clear D. The V gene lost 4 bases and the J gene lost 0 bases, with 6 bases spanning the gap. From germline, CDR1 is SQVTM and CDR2 ANQGSEA. This CDR3 has 12 amino acids. The CDR3 loop reads CSVGQTNYGYTF. As DNA, the CDR3 is TGCAGCGTTGGCCAGACTAACTATGGCTACACCTTC.

This clone was recorded a few times. The chain carries TRBV5-1 and TRBJ2-1; maybe TRBD2 (7 bases). The V gene lost 0 bases and the J gene lost 4 bases, with 14 bases spanning the gap. The CDR3 totals 16 residues. Germline V gene lookup returns CDR1 SGHRS and CDR2 YFSETQ. The CDR3 DNA reads as TGCGCCAGCAGCTTGGCTCTGGGGGGGCTTTACAATGAGCAGTTCTTC. Its protein product is CASSLALGGLYNEQFF. Full variable domain (rest looked up from reference TRBV5-1 and TRBJ2-1): KAGVTQTPRYLIKTRGQQVTLSCSPISGHRSVSWYQQTPGQGLQFLFEYFSETQRNKGNFPGRFSGRQFSNSRSEMNVSTLELGDSALYLCASSLALGGLYNEQFFGPGTRLTVL.

The genes are TRBV6-6 and TRBJ1-5; a weak D match, TRBD1 (5 bases). Trimming removed 6 bases at V and 4 bases at J, with 13 bases between. Germline loops: CDR1 MNHNY, CDR2 SVGAGI (reference sequence). The CDR3 contains 14 residues. CDR3 bases: TGTGCCAGCAGGGGACCCGAGGGGAATCAGCCCCAGCATTTT. The encoded protein is CASRGPEGNQPQHF.

This rearrangement joins TRBV5-4 to TRBJ2-7; 7 bases agree with TRBD1. Germline-derived CDR1 and CDR2 are SGHNT and YYREEE (reference sequence). The V gene end was trimmed by 0 bases and the J gene end by 1 base; junction bases not matched to a gene: 4. The CDR3 is 15 residues long. CDR3 DNA sequence: TGTGCCAGCAGCTTGGAAGGGACAGCTTCCTACGAGCAGTACTTC. This codes for CASSLEGTASYEQYF.

In its sample, this clone was seen a few times. The J gene is TRBJ2-7, the V gene TRBV9, with D unclear. Per germline, CDR1 SGDLS and CDR2 YYNGEE. The CDR3 totals 13 residues. Deletions cut 0 bases from V and 7 bases from J, with 11 bases between. CDR3 residues: CASSVGVSGEQYV. CDR3 bases: TGTGCCAGCAGCGTAGGAGTTTCAGGAGAGCAGTACGTC.

A single count supports this clone. This sequence joins TRBV7-8 and TRBJ2-7; 9 bases are a match to TRBD2. Losses at the gene ends were 1 base for V and 2 bases for J; bases not matched to a gene: 3. The CDR3 is made up of 15 amino acids. Germline V gives CDR1 SGHVS, CDR2 FQNEAQ. This CDR3 is CASSLEAGGTYEQYV. CDR3 nucleotides: TGTGCCAGCAGCTTAGAGGCGGGAGGGACCTACGAGCAGTACGTC.

V is TRBV30 and J is TRBJ1-1; possibly TRBD1 for D (6 bases). The CDR3 totals 12 residues. Deletions cut 2 bases from V and 11 bases from J, with 15 bases between. Germline CDR1 is GTSNPN and CDR2 is SVGIG (reference sequence). CDR3 protein: CAWSFEGGYAFF. CDR3 in DNA: TGTGCCTGGAGTTTCGAAGGGGGGTACGCTTTCTTT.

J is TRBJ1-2 and V is TRBV6-6; no clear D gene. V lost 4 bases, J lost 8 bases, and 14 bases lay in between. Germline V gene lookup returns CDR1 MNHNY and CDR2 SVGAGI (reference sequence). The CDR3 covers 13 residues. The CDR3 loop is CASSSYTGSGYTF. The CDR3 DNA sequence: TGTGCCAGCAGTTCCTACACCGGGAGCGGCTACACCTTC.

The rearrangement joins TRBV13 to TRBJ2-1, with D hard to call. V gave up 5 bases and J gave up 0 bases, with 20 bases separating them. Germline CDR1 reads PRHDT; CDR2 reads FYEKMQ (reference sequence). The CDR3 totals 18 residues. CDR3 loop: CASSVKVTVLSSYNEQFF. CDR3 DNA: TGTGCCAGCAGCGTTAAGGTAACAGTCCTGAGCTCCTACAATGAGCAGTTCTTC.

The J gene is TRBJ2-7, the V gene TRBV5-1; either TRBD1 or TRBD2 may fit D (6 bases each). CDR3 size: 14 residues. Per germline, CDR1 SGHRS and CDR2 YFSETQ. Trimming took 4 bases from V and 7 from J, leaving 18 bases between them. The CDR3 coding sequence is TGCGCCAGCAGCCCGGGGGACACGGGTCTGGAGCAGTACTTC. It translates to CASSPGDTGLEQYF.

In this sample, this clone turned up a few times. The CDR3 DNA sequence: TGCGCCAGCAGTGATAATTTTAAGTCGGCTTTCTTT. Its translation: CASSDNFKSAFF. The gene calls are TRBV10-2 and TRBJ1-1; D is undetermined. This CDR3 comprises 12 residues. The germline V and J ends were trimmed by 3 bases and 11 bases, with 13 bases remaining between them. Germline CDR1 reads WSHSY; CDR2 reads SAAADI.

This chain uses TRBV29-1 with TRBJ2-7, with D perhaps TRBD1 (5 bases). Germline lookup yields CDR1 SQVTM and CDR2 ANQGSEA. This CDR3 contains 13 residues. V lost 4 bases and J lost 0, with 10 bases in between. The CDR3 bases are TGCAGCGTTGTCGACAGCAGCTCCTACGAGCAGTACGTC. Encoded protein: CSVVDSSSYEQYV.

This clone has just a few counts. At one of its ends the junction is not consistent with the germline gene, which may arise from a read error. The chain carries TRBV30 and TRBJ1-2, with 8 positions matching TRBD1. Germline V CDR1 and CDR2: GTSNPN, SVGIG (reference sequence). The CDR3 extends over 11 amino acids. The CDR3 protein is CAWSVGTGRFF. DNA for the CDR3: TGTGCCTGGAGTGTAGGGACAGGTCGGTTCTTC.

CDR3 residues: CASSPITGADQPQHF. The CDR3, as DNA: TGTGCCAGCTCACCAATAACAGGGGCCGATCAGCCCCAGCATTTT. V gene TRBV18 combines with J gene TRBJ1-5, with 7 bases fitting TRBD1. V was pared by 2 bases and J by 5 bases, with 6 bases of the junction left unmatched. This CDR3 comprises 15 residues. CDR1 is KGHSH and CDR2 is LQKENI in the germline V gene.

This chain links TRBV2 with TRBJ2-5; no clear D gene. V shed 3 bases and J shed 4 bases, with 9 bases lying between them. The CDR3 runs 13 residues. Germline V CDR1 and CDR2: SNHLY, FYNNEI. CDR3 coding DNA: TGTGCCAGCAGTGAGGAGCGAGGAGAGACCCAGTACTTC. It yields the protein CASSEERGETQYF.

V gene TRBV6-5 combines with J gene TRBJ1-2, with 7 bases fitting TRBD1. Per germline, CDR1 MNHEY and CDR2 SVGAGI. V gave up 6 bases and J gave up 6 bases; unmatched junction bases: 4. This CDR3 is built from 12 residues. CDR3 sequence: CASSGDSDGYTF. CDR3 in DNA: TGTGCCAGCAGCGGGGACAGCGATGGCTACACCTTC.

This chain links TRBV7-2 with TRBJ1-1, with D hard to call. CDR1 is SGHTA, CDR2 FQGNSA, per germline. This CDR3 is built from 13 residues. Trimming cost V 1 base and J 1 base, with 4 bases left between them. Written as DNA, the CDR3 is TGTGCCAGCAGCTTAGTGGAGAACACTGAAGCTTTCTTT. Protein: CASSLVENTEAFF.

This sequence joins TRBV2 and TRBJ2-4; perhaps D is TRBD1 or TRBD2 (6 bases each). The germline V gene encodes CDR1 SNHLY and CDR2 FYNNEI. The CDR3 runs 15 residues. V lost 10 bases and J lost 0, with 16 bases in between. This CDR3 is CATRGDVLAKNIQYF. The CDR3 DNA reads TGTGCCACGAGGGGGGACGTACTAGCCAAAAACATTCAGTACTTC.

Only a few counts were recorded for this clone. This chain's CDR3 is CASTLLGGTDTQYF. CDR3 DNA: TGTGCCAGTACGTTACTCGGGGGGACAGATACGCAGTATTTT. The chain carries TRBV19 and TRBJ2-3; 7 bases line up with TRBD2. This CDR3 region has 14 residues. Trimming at V came to 7 bases and at J to 3 bases, leaving 7 bases not matched to a gene. Germline V gene sequence: CDR1 LNHDA, CDR2 SQIVND (reference sequence).